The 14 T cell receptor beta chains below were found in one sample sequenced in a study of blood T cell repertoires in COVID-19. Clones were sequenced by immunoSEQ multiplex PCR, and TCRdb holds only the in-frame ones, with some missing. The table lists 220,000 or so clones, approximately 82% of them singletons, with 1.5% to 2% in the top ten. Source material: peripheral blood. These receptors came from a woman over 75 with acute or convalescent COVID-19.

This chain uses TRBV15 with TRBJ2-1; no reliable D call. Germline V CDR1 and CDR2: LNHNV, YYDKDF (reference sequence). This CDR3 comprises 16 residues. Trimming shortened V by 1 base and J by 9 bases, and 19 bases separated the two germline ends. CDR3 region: CATSRGGRHQDGEQFF. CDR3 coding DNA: TGTGCCACCAGCAGAGGTGGGCGCCATCAAGACGGTGAGCAGTTCTTC. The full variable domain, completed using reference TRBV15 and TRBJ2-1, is DAMVIQNPRYQVTQFGKPVTLSCSQTLNHNVMYWYQQKSSQAPKLLFHYYDKDFNNEADTPDNFQSRRPNTSFCFLDIRSPGLGDTAMYLCATSRGGRHQDGEQFFGPGTRLTVL.

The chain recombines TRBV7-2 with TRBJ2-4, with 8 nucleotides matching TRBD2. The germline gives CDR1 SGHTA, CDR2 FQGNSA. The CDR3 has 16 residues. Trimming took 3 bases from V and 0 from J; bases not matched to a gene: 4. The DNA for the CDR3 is TGTGCCAGCAGCTTTGCGGGGGGAATAGCCAAAAACATTCAGTACTTC. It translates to CASSFAGGIAKNIQYF.

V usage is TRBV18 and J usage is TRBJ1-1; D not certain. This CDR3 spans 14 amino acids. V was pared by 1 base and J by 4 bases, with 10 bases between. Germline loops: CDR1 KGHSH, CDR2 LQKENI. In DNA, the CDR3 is TGTGCCAGCTCACCACGGGCGGGGTCCACTGAAGCTTTCTTT. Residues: CASSPRAGSTEAFF.

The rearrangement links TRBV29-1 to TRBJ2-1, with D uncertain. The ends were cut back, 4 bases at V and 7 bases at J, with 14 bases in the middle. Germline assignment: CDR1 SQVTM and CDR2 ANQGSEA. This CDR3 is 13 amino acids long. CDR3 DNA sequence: TGCAGCGTTGCCTCTTCCCGTCCGAATGAGCAGTTCTTC. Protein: CSVASSRPNEQFF.

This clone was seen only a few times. CDR3 sequence reads: CASSDRTGGSYEQYF. Here the CDR3 DNA reads TGTGCCAGCAGTGACCGGACAGGGGGATCCTACGAGCAGTACTTC. The chain carries TRBV25-1 and TRBJ2-7, with 10 bases fitting TRBD1. The germline V gene encodes CDR1 MGHDK and CDR2 SYGVNS. Trimming cost V 3 bases and J 1 base; bases outside gene matches: 3. This CDR3 has 15 amino acids.

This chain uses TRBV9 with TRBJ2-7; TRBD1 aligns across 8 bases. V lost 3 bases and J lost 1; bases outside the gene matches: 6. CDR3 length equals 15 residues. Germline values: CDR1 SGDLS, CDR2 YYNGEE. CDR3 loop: CASSASGTGSYEQYF. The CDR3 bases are TGTGCCAGCAGCGCCTCCGGGACAGGTTCCTACGAGCAGTACTTC.

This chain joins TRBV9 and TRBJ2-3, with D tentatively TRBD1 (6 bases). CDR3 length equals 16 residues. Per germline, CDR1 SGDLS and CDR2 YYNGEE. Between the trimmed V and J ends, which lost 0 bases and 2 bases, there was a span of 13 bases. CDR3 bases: TGTGCCAGCAGCGTAGGAGGACAGCCCCTCACAGATACGCAGTATTTT. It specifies CASSVGGQPLTDTQYF.

CDR3: CASSFGQGAGETQYF. CDR3 bases: TGTGCCAGCAGCTTCGGACAGGGGGCAGGAGAGACCCAGTACTTC. The chain employs TRBV11-3 and TRBJ2-5; 11 positions match TRBD1. The CDR3 spans 15 residues. Per the germline V gene, CDR1 is SGHNT and CDR2 is YENEEA. Unmatched junction bases numbered 4, after V lost 3 bases and J lost 4 bases.

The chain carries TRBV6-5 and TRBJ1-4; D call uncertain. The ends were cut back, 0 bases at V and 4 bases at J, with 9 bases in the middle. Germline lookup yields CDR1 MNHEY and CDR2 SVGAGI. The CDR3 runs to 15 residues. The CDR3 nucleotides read TGTGCCAGCAGTTACTCGTACAGCCTTAATGAAAAACTGTTTTTT. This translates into CASSYSYSLNEKLFF.

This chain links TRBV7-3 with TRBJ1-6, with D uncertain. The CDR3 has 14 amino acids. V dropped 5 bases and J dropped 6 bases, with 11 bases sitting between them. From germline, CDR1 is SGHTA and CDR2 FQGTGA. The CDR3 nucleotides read TGTGCCAGCAGCCCTGCGGGCCCTAATTCACCCCTCCACTTT. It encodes CASSPAGPNSPLHF.

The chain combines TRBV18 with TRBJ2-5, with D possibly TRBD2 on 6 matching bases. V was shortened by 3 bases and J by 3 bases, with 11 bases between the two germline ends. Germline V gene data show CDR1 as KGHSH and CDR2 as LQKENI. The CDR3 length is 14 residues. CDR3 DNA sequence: TGTGCCAGCTCACCGAGGACTACGGAAGAGACCCAGTACTTC. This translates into CASSPRTTEETQYF. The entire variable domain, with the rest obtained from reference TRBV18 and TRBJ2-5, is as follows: NAGVMQNPRHLVRRRGQEARLRCSPMKGHSHVYWYRQLPEEGLKFMVYLQKENIIDESGMPKERFSAEFPKEGPSILRIQQVVRGDSAAYFCASSPRTTEETQYFGPGTRLLVL.

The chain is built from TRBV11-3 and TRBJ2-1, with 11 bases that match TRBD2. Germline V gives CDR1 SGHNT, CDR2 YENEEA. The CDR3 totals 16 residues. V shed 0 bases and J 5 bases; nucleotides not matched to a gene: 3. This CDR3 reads CASSLDSGRVNNEQFF. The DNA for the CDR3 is TGTGCCAGCAGCTTAGATAGCGGGAGGGTAAACAATGAGCAGTTCTTC.

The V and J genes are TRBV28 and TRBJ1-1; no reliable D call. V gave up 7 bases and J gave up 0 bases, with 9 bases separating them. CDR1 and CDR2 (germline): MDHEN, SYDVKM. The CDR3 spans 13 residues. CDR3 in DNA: TGTGCCAGCACTGATCGGGTGAACACTGAAGCTTTCTTT. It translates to CASTDRVNTEAFF.

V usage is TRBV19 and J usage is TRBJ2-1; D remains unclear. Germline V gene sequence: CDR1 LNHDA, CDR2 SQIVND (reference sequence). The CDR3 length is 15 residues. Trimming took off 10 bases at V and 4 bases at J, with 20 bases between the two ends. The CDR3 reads CATQDLRTAYNEQFF. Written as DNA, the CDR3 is TGTGCCACTCAAGACCTAAGAACAGCATACAATGAGCAGTTCTTC.